This T cell receptor beta chain was identified during a study of regulatory T cells in long-lasting Graves disease. Assembly of TCR beta libraries relied on iRepertoire HTBI primers together with Arm-PCR of CDR3 regions. TCRdb reprocessed the multiplex PCR reads with MiXCR, giving one entry per CDR3 protein. The sample holds a few hundred thousand distinct CDR3 sequences; roughly 24% are singletons and the top ten take roughly a quarter. Notes on the study in general: Persistent patients had more shared public clonotypes (fewer than 3,000) than new patients (966). Peripheral blood was the sole material, not thyroid tissue. Having few samples may have compromised the accuracy.

Note on this clonotype: Its target is unknown.

Time point described: persistent/refractory GD, antithyroid drugs over 5 years with positive TRAb. PBMC-extracted RNA yielded the TCR library. This receptor was obtained from a woman aged 40 to 49 with Graves disease. This specimen consisted of peripheral blood mononuclear cells (PBMCs), obtained when the disease was refractory, from a patient treated with antithyroid drugs.

The CDR3 DNA follows: TGTGCCAGCAGTCCTAGCGTTTCACCAGCTGATACGCAGTATTTT. Protein product: CASSPSVSPADTQYF. This sequence joins TRBV2 and TRBJ2-3; possibly TRBD2 for D (6 bases). Per germline, CDR1 SNHLY and CDR2 FYNNEI. The CDR3 runs 15 residues. V was shortened by 5 bases and J by 6 bases, with 18 bases between the two germline ends.